The 19 T cell receptor beta chains reported below all come from one sample, sequenced in a study of T cell responses to AZD1222 COVID-19 vaccine. Data came from immunoSEQ multiplex PCR; TCRdb stores just in-frame clones and leaves some out. This sample yields fewer than 90,000 clones, of which over 75% are seen a single time; 5.5% belongs to the top ten. The input for sequencing was peripheral blood, taken 28 days after the second AZD1222 dose. The receptor source for this set is an adult who received the AZD1222 COVID-19 vaccine.

The chain joins TRBV19 to TRBJ1-3; D is unresolved. V gave up 2 bases and J gave up 6 bases, with 17 bases separating them. The CDR3 totals 16 residues. Germline assignment: CDR1 LNHDA and CDR2 SQIVND (reference sequence). DNA of the CDR3: TGTGCCAGTAGTATATTTTACCCAGGTCGGGAAAACACCATATATTTT. Translation: CASSIFYPGRENTIYF.

The gene calls are TRBV2 and TRBJ1-5; 10 bases match TRBD1. Trimming removed 3 bases from V and 9 bases from J; junction bases left unmatched: 5. CDR1 and CDR2 from the germline V gene are SNHLY and FYNNEI. The CDR3 is made up of 14 amino acids. The CDR3: CASSEGQGMRPQHF. In nucleotides, the CDR3 is TGTGCCAGCAGTGAGGGACAGGGGATGCGGCCCCAGCATTTT.

This clone was seen once. The chain is built from TRBV10-3 and TRBJ2-1; 13 bases map to TRBD2. The CDR3 has 16 amino acids. V shed 2 bases, J shed 7 bases, and the junction held 5 bases outside the gene matches. CDR1 and CDR2 (germline): ENHRY, SYGVKD. This CDR3 is CAISEKLAGGLNEQFF. Here the CDR3 DNA reads TGTGCCATCAGTGAGAAACTAGCGGGGGGGCTTAATGAGCAGTTCTTC.

The chain uses TRBV6-4 and TRBJ2-1; a weak D match, TRBD1 (5 bases). Trimming pared 11 bases from V and 12 bases from J, leaving 14 bases between. CDR1 is MRHNA and CDR2 is SNTAGT in the germline V gene. This CDR3 region has 10 residues. The CDR3 loop reads CAPARVVQFF. CDR3 nucleotide sequence: TGTGCCCCAGCCAGGGTCGTGCAGTTCTTC.

This chain joins TRBV6-6 and TRBJ1-1, with unresolved D. Trimming shortened V by 0 bases and J by 5 bases, and 13 bases separated the two germline ends. Per the germline V gene, CDR1 is MNHNY and CDR2 is SVGAGI (reference sequence). The CDR3 runs 15 residues. The CDR3 DNA sequence: TGTGCCAGCAGTTACTCGATGGAGGGCTGGACTGAAGCTTTCTTT. Translated: CASSYSMEGWTEAFF.

This clone was observed a single time. J is TRBJ1-2 and V is TRBV6-5, with no clear D. The germline V gene has CDR1 MNHEY and CDR2 SVGAGI. This CDR3 region has 13 residues. Trimming removed 7 bases from V and 4 bases from J, with 13 bases in between. The CDR3 region has the DNA TGTGCCAGCATGGGAGAGCGCTTCTATGGCTACACCTTC. The encoded protein is CASMGERFYGYTF.

This clone was counted a few times. This chain connects TRBV6-5 to TRBJ1-1; D not certain. Per germline, CDR1 MNHEY and CDR2 SVGAGI. CDR3 length: 12 amino acids. V was cut by 6 bases and J by 5 bases, with 10 bases left in between. The CDR3 protein is CASSTIRTEAFF. CDR3 DNA: TGTGCCAGCAGCACAATACGGACTGAAGCTTTCTTT.

This clone counts as medium-sized. This chain joins TRBV27 and TRBJ2-7; 8 nucleotides match TRBD2. The germline V gene has CDR1 MNHEY and CDR2 SMNVEV (reference sequence). Trimming at V came to 5 bases and at J to 2 bases, leaving 8 bases not matched to a gene. This CDR3 region has 15 residues. CDR3 amino acids: CASSGYGGAAYEQYF. The CDR3, as DNA: TGTGCCAGCAGTGGCTACGGGGGGGCCGCCTACGAGCAGTACTTC.

This sequence joins TRBV27 and TRBJ1-1; TRBD1 might be the D (6 bases). Germline values: CDR1 MNHEY, CDR2 SMNVEV (reference sequence). CDR3 length: 14 residues. With 4 bases removed from V and 4 bases from J, the gap between germline ends came to 13 bases. The CDR3 loop reads CASSYRVRSTEAFF. Written as DNA, the CDR3 is TGTGCCAGCAGTTACAGGGTTCGGAGCACTGAAGCTTTCTTT.

The chain is built from TRBV9 and TRBJ1-2, with TRBD1 matching over 10 bases. CDR1 SGDLS and CDR2 YYNGEE come from the germline V gene. The J segment lost 4 bases and the V segment lost 3 bases, leaving 6 bases of the junction unmatched. The CDR3 consists of 15 residues. The CDR3 protein is CASSARTGGAYGYTF. The CDR3, as DNA: TGTGCCAGCAGCGCGCGGACAGGGGGAGCCTATGGCTACACCTTC.

This chain connects TRBV19 to TRBJ1-5, with D possibly TRBD1 on 6 matching bases. Trimming cost V 2 bases and J 4 bases, with 21 bases left between them. From germline, CDR1 is LNHDA and CDR2 SQIVND (reference sequence). The CDR3 spans 18 residues. For the CDR3, the DNA is TGTGCCAGTAGTATATCCTTTGGAGGACAGCGTTGGAATCAGCCCCAGCATTTT. Amino acid sequence: CASSISFGGQRWNQPQHF.

About this clone itself: The junction shows a germline mismatch at one end, possibly a read error. The V and J genes are TRBV11-2 and TRBJ1-6; perhaps TRBD1 as D (5 bases). Germline V gives CDR1 SGHAT, CDR2 FQNNGV. This CDR3 comprises 15 residues. CDR3 loop: CASTLDGAMRSPLHF. The CDR3, as DNA: TGTGCCAGCACCTTAGACGGGGCTATGCGGTCACCCCTCCACTTT.

The chain couples TRBV4-1 to TRBJ1-6; no reliable D call. This CDR3 is built from 18 residues. Germline values: CDR1 MGHRA, CDR2 YSYEKL. The V gene lost 1 base and the J gene lost 0 bases, with 13 bases spanning the gap. CDR3 sequence: CASSQAVDGSSYNSPLHF. The CDR3 DNA follows: TGCGCCAGCAGCCAAGCTGTGGACGGTAGCTCCTATAATTCACCCCTCCACTTT.

The table lists this clone with a few counts. The rearrangement links TRBV4-1 to TRBJ1-1; D is undetermined. The CDR3 is made up of 18 amino acids. Trimming took off 0 bases at V and 3 bases at J, with 20 bases between the two ends. Germline V gene data show CDR1 as MGHRA and CDR2 as YSYEKL. The CDR3 reads CASSQDLNTLPGDTEAFF. CDR3 DNA: TGCGCCAGCAGCCAAGATCTTAACACTCTCCCTGGGGACACTGAAGCTTTCTTT.

This clone is a singleton in its sample. The genes are TRBV30 and TRBJ1-3; D not resolved. The V and J ends lost 4 bases and 4 bases respectively, with 11 bases between them. Germline CDR1 reads GTSNPN; CDR2 reads SVGIG (reference sequence). The CDR3 is 13 amino acids. DNA for the CDR3: TGTGCCTGGACCCTGGGGAGAGGAAACACCATATATTTT. Translation: CAWTLGRGNTIYF.

V and J are TRBV2 and TRBJ1-5, with D possibly TRBD1 on 5 matching bases. The CDR3 is made up of 14 amino acids. The ends were cut back, 5 bases at V and 4 bases at J, with 12 bases in the middle. Germline V gives CDR1 SNHLY, CDR2 FYNNEI. CDR3 bases: TGTGCCAGCAGTATAGAACGACAGAATCAGCCCCAGCATTTT. Translation: CASSIERQNQPQHF.

The chain joins TRBV4-1 to TRBJ1-5; TRBD1 is a possible D gene (6 bases). The ends were cut back, 0 bases at V and 0 bases at J, with 21 bases in the middle. CDR1 and CDR2 from the germline V gene are MGHRA and YSYEKL. The CDR3 is 20 amino acids. In DNA form, the CDR3 reads TGCGCCAGCAGCCAAGATCGGTCGAAGGGGGAGAGGGTTAGCAATCAGCCCCAGCATTTT. Protein: CASSQDRSKGERVSNQPQHF.

The rearrangement uses TRBV28 and TRBJ1-2; 8 bases are a match to TRBD1. CDR1 and CDR2 (germline): MDHEN, SYDVKM. V gave up 5 bases and J gave up 4 bases; unmatched junction bases: 12. The CDR3 is made up of 16 amino acids. The CDR3 sequence is CASSPRDRLAGYGYTF. DNA for the CDR3: TGTGCCAGCAGTCCTCGGGACAGGCTTGCAGGCTATGGCTACACCTTC.

V usage is TRBV30 and J usage is TRBJ1-2, with D uncertain. V dropped 3 bases and J dropped 7 bases, with 12 bases sitting between them. The CDR3 is made up of 12 amino acids. Germline CDR1 GTSNPN, CDR2 SVGIG (reference sequence). The chain's CDR3 is CAWSSGKGGYTF. CDR3 DNA sequence: TGTGCCTGGAGCTCTGGAAAGGGTGGCTACACCTTC.